A selection of T cell receptor beta chains follows, all from one sample in a study of T cell repertoires in cytomegalovirus infection. In TCRdb, the reads were re-called with MiXCR into one record per CDR3 protein. The sample yields about 700,000 distinct CDR3 sequences, roughly 33% seen once. No antigen has been assigned to these receptors. The specimen comprised cultured PBMCs, sampled from culture after CMV antigen stimulation. These receptors were obtained from a human donor in good health (CMV status not recorded). Some clones in this sample may be carry-over from other donors' samples. CDR3s leave out the opening cysteine and the closing phenylalanine or tryptophan. The order of the fields is clone size, V gene, CDR3 protein. Size tells how often a clone was seen (once, few, many) or the class of an expanded clone, and some rows leave it out.

few TRBV7-2 ASSLMVAGVRGEQY
- TRBV12-3/TRBV12-4 ASSFSAGTDTQY
- TRBV5-1 ASSHLDRDETQY
- TRBV4-1 ASSHRSGGATDTQY
- TRBV10-3 PIGPGGFGAF
- TRBV5-4 ASSPGGPMNTEAF
- TRBV20-1 SSESRNGLAGETQY
- TRBV4-1 ASSRGSRGELF
few TRBV5-1 ASSLAPFDLGDYEQY
- TRBV6-1 ASSLKFSTDTQY
many TRBV7-6 ASSSIANPYEQY
- TRBV12-3/TRBV12-4 ASGGSGNTGELF
many TRBV28 ASSPGLAGASGYNEQF
few TRBV7-8 ASSLGIPRGSEKLF
many TRBV6-5 ASSPTFHQPQH
- TRBV7-9 ASSLVPENQETQY
- TRBV11-3 ASSPGTEPLWLHLRFGD
many TRBV7-2 ASSLVTGANQPQH
- TRBV4-3 ASSQGWREGSTDTQY
- TRBV5-4 ASSQLGTGIYEQY
many TRBV7-6 ASSQRGSSSYNEQF
- TRBV7-9 ASSFGGGPRSGYT
- TRBV12-5 ASGLFANEQY
many TRBV7-2 ASSLSWGNTGELF
- TRBV6-5 ASSYGLAEINEQF
- TRBV30 AWSAGTSGRAPQF
- TRBV20-1 SARLSDTHEQY
- TRBV7-9 ASSLSWGSGNTIY
- TRBV20-1 SASSRWDRGDEQF
- TRBV12-3/TRBV12-4 ASSYGFTEAF
- TRBV23-1 ASTHPRDRGINSPLH
- TRBV7-9 ASSLRQGVLHEQY
- TRBV19 ASSTWDRAAYGYT
- TRBV7-2 ASTPRGGVNTEAF
- TRBV5-1 ASSLESREDEQY
many TRBV4-1 ASSQVWGETGIRRNTGELF
many TRBV7-2 ASSTTGGNQPQH
many TRBV7-8 ASSLLGFESNQPQH
- TRBV7-3 ASSLGVETYEQY
many TRBV7-2 ATAGQSGTDTQY
few TRBV7-2 ASSVTGAPEGEQY
- TRBV6-1 AGAASSYNSPLH
few TRBV7-2 ASSLGGTQYEQY
- TRBV7-9 ASSYPPDLAPPYEQY
few TRBV7-6 ATLVGNTIY
- TRBV5-1 ASSLLGGARTDTQY
few TRBV5-4 ASSRLSNEQF
- TRBV7-2 ASSLTADNEKLF
few TRBV6-2/TRBV6-3 ASSTPPGQPQH
few TRBV7-8 ASSSDANTEAF